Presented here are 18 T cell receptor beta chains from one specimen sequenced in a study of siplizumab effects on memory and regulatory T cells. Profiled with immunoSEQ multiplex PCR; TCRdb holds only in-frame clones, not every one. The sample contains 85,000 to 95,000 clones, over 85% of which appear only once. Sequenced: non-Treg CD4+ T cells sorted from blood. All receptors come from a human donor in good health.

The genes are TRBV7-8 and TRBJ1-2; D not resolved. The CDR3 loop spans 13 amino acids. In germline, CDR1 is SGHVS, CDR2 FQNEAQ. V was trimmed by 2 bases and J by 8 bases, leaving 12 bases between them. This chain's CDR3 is CASSLFTEGGYTF. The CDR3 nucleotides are TGTGCCAGCAGCTTATTTACAGAGGGCGGCTACACCTTC.

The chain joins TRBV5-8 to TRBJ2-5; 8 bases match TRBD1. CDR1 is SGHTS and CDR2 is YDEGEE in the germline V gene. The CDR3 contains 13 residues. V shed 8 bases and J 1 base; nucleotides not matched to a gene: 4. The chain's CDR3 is CASDRGTQETQYF. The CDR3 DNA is TGTGCCAGTGACAGGGGCACCCAAGAGACCCAGTACTTC.

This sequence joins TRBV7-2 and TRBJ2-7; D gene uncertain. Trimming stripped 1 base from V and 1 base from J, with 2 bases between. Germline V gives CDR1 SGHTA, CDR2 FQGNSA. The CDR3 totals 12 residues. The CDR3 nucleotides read TGTGCCAGCAGCTTAGAGTCCTACGAGCAGTACTTC. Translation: CASSLESYEQYF.

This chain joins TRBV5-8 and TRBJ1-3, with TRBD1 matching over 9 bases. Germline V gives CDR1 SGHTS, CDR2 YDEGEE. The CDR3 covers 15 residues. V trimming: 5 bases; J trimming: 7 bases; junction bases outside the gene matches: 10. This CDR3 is CASRPGQGIKNTIYF. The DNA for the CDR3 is TGTGCCAGCAGACCCGGACAGGGGATCAAGAACACCATATATTTT. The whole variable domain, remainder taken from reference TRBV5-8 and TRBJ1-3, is EAGVTQSPTHLIKTRGQQATLRCSPISGHTSVYWYQQALGLGLQFLLWYDEGEERNRGNFPPRFSGRQFPNYSSELNVNALELEDSALYLCASRPGQGIKNTIYFGEGSWLTVV.

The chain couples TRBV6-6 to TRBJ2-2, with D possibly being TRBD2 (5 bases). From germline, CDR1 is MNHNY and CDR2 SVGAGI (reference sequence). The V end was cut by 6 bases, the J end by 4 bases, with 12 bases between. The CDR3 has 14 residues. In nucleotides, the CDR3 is TGTGCCAGCAGCCCCGTAGCGATCACCGGGGAGCTGTTTTTT. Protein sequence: CASSPVAITGELFF.

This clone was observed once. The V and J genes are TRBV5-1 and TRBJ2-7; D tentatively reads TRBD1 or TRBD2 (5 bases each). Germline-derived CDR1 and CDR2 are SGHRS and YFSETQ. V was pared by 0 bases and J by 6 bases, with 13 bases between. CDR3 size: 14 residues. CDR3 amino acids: CASSLALSGGEQYF. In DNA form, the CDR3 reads TGCGCCAGCAGCTTGGCCTTGTCTGGGGGCGAGCAGTACTTC. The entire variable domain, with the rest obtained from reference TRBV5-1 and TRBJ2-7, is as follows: KAGVTQTPRYLIKTRGQQVTLSCSPISGHRSVSWYQQTPGQGLQFLFEYFSETQRNKGNFPGRFSGRQFSNSRSEMNVSTLELGDSALYLCASSLALSGGEQYFGPGTRLTVT.

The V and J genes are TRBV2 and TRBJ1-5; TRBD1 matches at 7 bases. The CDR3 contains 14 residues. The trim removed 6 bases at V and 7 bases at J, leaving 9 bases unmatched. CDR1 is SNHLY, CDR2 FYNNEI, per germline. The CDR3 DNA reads TGTGCCAGCAGCTCTACAGGGGTTGGGCAGCCCCAGCATTTT. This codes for CASSSTGVGQPQHF.

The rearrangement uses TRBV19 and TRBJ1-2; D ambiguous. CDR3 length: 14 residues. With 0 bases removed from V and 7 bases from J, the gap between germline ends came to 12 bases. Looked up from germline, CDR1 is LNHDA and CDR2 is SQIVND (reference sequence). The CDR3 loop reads CASSIDRWASGYTF. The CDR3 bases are TGTGCCAGTAGTATAGATCGGTGGGCGTCTGGCTACACCTTC.

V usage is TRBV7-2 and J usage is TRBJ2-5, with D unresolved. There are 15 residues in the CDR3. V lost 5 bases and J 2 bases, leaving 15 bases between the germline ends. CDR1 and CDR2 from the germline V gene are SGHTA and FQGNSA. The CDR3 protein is CASSPAGVPQETQYF. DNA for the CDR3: TGTGCCAGCAGCCCCGCAGGAGTGCCTCAAGAGACCCAGTACTTC.

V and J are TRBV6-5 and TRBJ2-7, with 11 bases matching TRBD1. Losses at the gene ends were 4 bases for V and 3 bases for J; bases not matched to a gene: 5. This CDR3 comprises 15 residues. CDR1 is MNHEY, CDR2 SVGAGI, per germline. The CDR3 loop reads CASSSLGTGGYEQYF. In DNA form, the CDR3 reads TGTGCCAGCAGTTCCCTCGGGACAGGGGGCTACGAGCAGTACTTC.

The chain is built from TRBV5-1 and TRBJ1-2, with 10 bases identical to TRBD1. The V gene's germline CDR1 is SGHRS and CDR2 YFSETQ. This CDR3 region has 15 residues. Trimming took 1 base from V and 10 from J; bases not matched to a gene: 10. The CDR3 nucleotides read TGCGCCAGCAGCTTGACGCCCGGGACAGGGGCCAACTACACCTTC. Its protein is CASSLTPGTGANYTF.

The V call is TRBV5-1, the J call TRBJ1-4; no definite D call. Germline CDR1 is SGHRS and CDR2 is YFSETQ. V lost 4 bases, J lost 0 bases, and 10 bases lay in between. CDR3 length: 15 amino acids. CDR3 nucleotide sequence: TGCGCCAGCAGCCCCGGCCATGCAACTAATGAAAAACTGTTTTTT. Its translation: CASSPGHATNEKLFF.

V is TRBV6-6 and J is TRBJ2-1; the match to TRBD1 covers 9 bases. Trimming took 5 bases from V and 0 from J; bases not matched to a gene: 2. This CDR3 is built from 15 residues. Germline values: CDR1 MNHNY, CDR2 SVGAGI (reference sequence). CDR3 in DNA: TGTGCCAGCAGTGGACAGGGGAGCTCCTACAATGAGCAGTTCTTC. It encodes CASSGQGSSYNEQFF.

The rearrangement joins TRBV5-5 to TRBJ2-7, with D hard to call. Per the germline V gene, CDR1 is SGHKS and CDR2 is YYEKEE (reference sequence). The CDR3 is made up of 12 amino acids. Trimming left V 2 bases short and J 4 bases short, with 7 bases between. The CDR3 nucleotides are TGTGCCAGCAGCTTTTCATCGTACGAGCAGTACTTC. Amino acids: CASSFSSYEQYF. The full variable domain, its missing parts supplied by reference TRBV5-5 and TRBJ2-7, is DAGVTQSPTHLIKTRGQQVTLRCSPISGHKSVSWYQQVLGQGPQFIFQYYEKEERGRGNFPDRFSARQFPNYSSELNVNALLLGDSALYLCASSFSSYEQYFGPGTRLTVT.

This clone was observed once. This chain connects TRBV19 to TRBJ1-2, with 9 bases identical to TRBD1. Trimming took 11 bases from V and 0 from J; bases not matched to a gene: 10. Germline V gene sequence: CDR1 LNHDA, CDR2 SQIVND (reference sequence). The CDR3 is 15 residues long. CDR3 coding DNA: TGTGCCGCGAGGGGACAGGGCGCCTCTAACTATGGCTACACCTTC. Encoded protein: CAARGQGASNYGYTF.

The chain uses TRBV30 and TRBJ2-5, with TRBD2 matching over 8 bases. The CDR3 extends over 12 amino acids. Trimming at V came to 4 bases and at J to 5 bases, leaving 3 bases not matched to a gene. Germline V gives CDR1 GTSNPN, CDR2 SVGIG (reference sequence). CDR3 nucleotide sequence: TGTGCCTGGACCGGGGGGGCGGAGACCCAGTACTTC. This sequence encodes CAWTGGAETQYF.

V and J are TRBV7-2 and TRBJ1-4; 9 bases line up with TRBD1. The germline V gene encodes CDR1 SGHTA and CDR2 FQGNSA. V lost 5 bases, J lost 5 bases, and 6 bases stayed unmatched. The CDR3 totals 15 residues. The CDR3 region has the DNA TGTGCCAGCAGCCCCGGGACAGGGAGAAATGAAAAACTGTTTTTT. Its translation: CASSPGTGRNEKLFF.

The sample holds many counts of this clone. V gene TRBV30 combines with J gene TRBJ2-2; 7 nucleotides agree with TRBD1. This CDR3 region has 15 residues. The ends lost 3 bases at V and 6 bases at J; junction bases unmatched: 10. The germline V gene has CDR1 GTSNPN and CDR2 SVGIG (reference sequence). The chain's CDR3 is CAWRITGASPGELFF. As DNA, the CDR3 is TGTGCCTGGAGAATCACAGGGGCGTCTCCCGGGGAGCTGTTTTTT.